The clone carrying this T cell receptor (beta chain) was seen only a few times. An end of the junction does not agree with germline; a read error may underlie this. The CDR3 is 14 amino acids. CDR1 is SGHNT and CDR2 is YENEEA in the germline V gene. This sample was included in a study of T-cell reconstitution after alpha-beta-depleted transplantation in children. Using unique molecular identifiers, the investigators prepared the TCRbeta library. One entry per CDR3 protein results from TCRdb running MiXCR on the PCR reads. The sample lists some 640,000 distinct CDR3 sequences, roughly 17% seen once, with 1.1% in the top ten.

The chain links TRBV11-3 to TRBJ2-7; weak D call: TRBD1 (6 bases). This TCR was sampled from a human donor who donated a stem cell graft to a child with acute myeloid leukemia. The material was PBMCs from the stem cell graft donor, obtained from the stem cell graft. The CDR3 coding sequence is TGTGCCAGCAGTACCGGGACACCCTCCAACGAGCAGTACTTC. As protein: CASSTGTPSNEQYF. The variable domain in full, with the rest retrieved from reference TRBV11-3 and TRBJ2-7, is EAGVVQSPRYKIIEKKQPVAFWCNPISGHNTLYWYLQNLGQGPELLIRYENEEAVDDSQLPKDRFSAERLKGVDSTLKIQPAELGDSAVYLCASSTGTPSNEQYFGPGTRLTVT.